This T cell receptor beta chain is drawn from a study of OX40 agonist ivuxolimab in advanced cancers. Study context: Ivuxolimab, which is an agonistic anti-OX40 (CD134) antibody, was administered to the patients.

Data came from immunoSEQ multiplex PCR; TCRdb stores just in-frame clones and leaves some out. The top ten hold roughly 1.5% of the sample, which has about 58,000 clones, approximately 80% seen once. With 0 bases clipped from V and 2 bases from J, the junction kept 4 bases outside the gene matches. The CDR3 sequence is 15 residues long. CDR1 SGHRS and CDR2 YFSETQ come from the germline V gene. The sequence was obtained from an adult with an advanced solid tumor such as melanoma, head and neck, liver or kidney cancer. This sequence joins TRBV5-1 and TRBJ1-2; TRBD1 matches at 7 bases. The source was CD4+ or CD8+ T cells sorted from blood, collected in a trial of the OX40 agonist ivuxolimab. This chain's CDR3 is CASSLGDRENYGYTF. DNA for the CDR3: TGCGCCAGCAGCTTGGGAGACAGGGAAAACTATGGCTACACCTTC.